This T cell receptor (beta chain) was observed in a study of T-cell reconstitution after alpha-beta-depleted transplantation in children. Germline lookup yields CDR1 SQVTM and CDR2 ANQGSEA. Unmatched junction bases numbered 8, after V lost 5 bases and J lost 4 bases. There are 14 residues in the CDR3. Unique molecular identifiers were incorporated into the prepared TCRbeta library. TCRdb redid the calling of the PCR reads with MiXCR, one entry per CDR3 protein. The table records some 350,000 distinct CDR3 sequences, 10% of them present only once. The V and J genes are TRBV29-1 and TRBJ2-7; 10 positions match TRBD1. This clonotype was obtained from a human donor who donated a stem cell graft to a child with acute lymphoblastic leukemia. This sample comprised PBMCs from the stem cell graft donor, obtained from the stem cell graft. The CDR3 is CSVSTGGMPYEQYF. CDR3 nucleotide sequence: TGCAGCGTTTCGACAGGGGGCATGCCTTACGAGCAGTACTTC.